The 15 T cell receptor beta chains reported below all come from one sample, sequenced in a study of T cell repertoires in cytomegalovirus infection. Via MiXCR, TCRdb re-called the reads, giving one row per CDR3 protein. The repertoire holds approximately 700,000 distinct CDR3 sequences, less than 40% seen once, with 2.8% in the top ten. What was sequenced was PBMCs. The source is a human donor in good health (CMV status not recorded). Some clones in this sample may be carry-over from other donors' samples.

J is TRBJ2-5 and V is TRBV27; 8 positions match TRBD1. Germline V gene sequence: CDR1 MNHEY, CDR2 SMNVEV (reference sequence). V shed 4 bases, J shed 1 base, and the junction held 17 bases outside the gene matches. The CDR3 sequence is 19 residues long. CDR3 in amino acids: CASSSTQTGDFSFQETQYF. Here the CDR3 DNA reads TGTGCCAGCAGTTCAACTCAGACAGGGGATTTTTCGTTCCAAGAGACCCAGTACTTC.

This clonotype was seen at least ten times. V gene TRBV7-2 combines with J gene TRBJ1-6; the D is unclear. CDR1 is SGHTA and CDR2 is FQGNSA in the germline V gene. V was trimmed by 3 bases and J by 3 bases, leaving 9 bases between them. The CDR3 has 15 amino acids. Here the CDR3 DNA reads TGTGCCAGCAGCTTCCATGTAAACTATAATTCACCCCTCCACTTT. Residues: CASSFHVNYNSPLHF.

This clonotype showed up just a few times. J is TRBJ2-5 and V is TRBV5-1, with unresolved D. CDR3 size: 11 residues. The V and J ends lost 5 bases and 2 bases respectively, with 4 bases between them. Germline-derived CDR1 and CDR2 are SGHRS and YFSETQ. Written as DNA, the CDR3 is TGCGCCAGCAGGGCTCAAGAGACCCAGTACTTC. Translated: CASRAQETQYF.

This clonotype was recorded only once. The junction shows a germline mismatch at one end, possibly a read error. This chain connects TRBV25-1 to TRBJ2-3, with 7 bases aligning to TRBD2. The CDR3 is 13 residues long. The germline CDR1 and CDR2 sequences are MGHDK and SYGVNS. CDR3 protein: CTSSEGRVDTQYF. CDR3 bases: TGTACCAGCAGTGAAGGGAGGGTAGATACGCAGTATTTT.

This clonotype was seen only a few times. The V call is TRBV7-2, the J call TRBJ2-1, with D unclear. Germline V CDR1 and CDR2: SGHTA, FQGNSA. V lost 2 bases and J lost 6, with 11 bases in between. This CDR3 is 14 amino acids long. The CDR3: CASSLYRGSNEQFF. CDR3 sequence (DNA): TGTGCCAGCAGCTTATACCGAGGAAGCAATGAGCAGTTCTTC. The whole variable domain, remainder taken from reference TRBV7-2 and TRBJ2-1, is GAGVSQSPSNKVTEKGKDVELRCDPISGHTALYWYRQSLGQGLEFLIYFQGNSAPDKSGLPSDRFSAERTGGSVSTLTIQRTQQEDSAVYLCASSLYRGSNEQFFGPGTRLTVL.

The chain joins TRBV30 to TRBJ2-7; D not resolved. Germline V CDR1 and CDR2: GTSNPN, SVGIG (reference sequence). Between the trimmed V and J ends, which lost 0 bases and 9 bases, there was a span of 12 bases. The CDR3 is 12 amino acids. In DNA form, the CDR3 reads TGTGCCTGGAGTGTATTAGGCTCTGTGCAGTACTTC. Protein: CAWSVLGSVQYF. Combining the CDR3 with reference TRBV30 and TRBJ2-7 gives the whole variable domain SQTIHQWPATLVQPVGSPLSLECTVEGTSNPNLYWYRQAAGRGLQLLFYSVGIGQISSEVPQNLSASRPQDRQFILSSKKLLLSDSGFYLCAWSVLGSVQYFGPGTRLTVT.

This chain connects TRBV7-9 to TRBJ1-2, with D possibly being TRBD1 (6 bases). V lost 5 bases and J 3 bases, leaving 13 bases between the germline ends. Germline values: CDR1 SEHNR, CDR2 FQNEAQ (reference sequence). The CDR3 has 14 residues. CDR3 DNA sequence: TGTGCCAGCAGCCCGGTTCCAGGGGACTATGGCTACACCTTC. It specifies CASSPVPGDYGYTF.

This clonotype was seen a handful of times. V is TRBV28 and J is TRBJ1-1, with no clear D. CDR1 MDHEN and CDR2 SYDVKM come from the germline V gene. The CDR3 length is 14 residues. Trimming pared 11 bases from V and 1 base from J, leaving 17 bases between. The DNA of the CDR3 is TGTGCCGCCATCCAGTTCTCCACGAACACTGAAGCTTTCTTT. Amino acid sequence: CAAIQFSTNTEAFF.

This chain uses TRBV25-1 with TRBJ2-7; D is possibly TRBD1 (6 bases). The CDR3 is made up of 15 amino acids. Trimming shortened V by 7 bases and J by 2 bases, and 18 bases separated the two germline ends. The germline V gene encodes CDR1 MGHDK and CDR2 SYGVNS. The chain's CDR3 is CASIPSRGITYEQYF. The CDR3 DNA sequence: TGTGCCAGCATCCCATCGAGGGGGATAACCTACGAGCAGTACTTC.

V is TRBV27 and J is TRBJ2-3, with 9 positions matching TRBD2. Germline V gene sequence: CDR1 MNHEY, CDR2 SMNVEV (reference sequence). This CDR3 is 17 amino acids long. The J segment lost 5 bases and the V segment lost 6 bases, leaving 15 bases of the junction unmatched. DNA for the CDR3: TGTGCCAGCAGCAGCCTTCTAAGGCGGGAGGGGCTAGATACGCAGTATTTT. Its translation is CASSSLLRREGLDTQYF.

This clonotype was observed a few times. The gene calls are TRBV6-5 and TRBJ2-7, with D perhaps TRBD1 (6 bases). This CDR3 has 14 amino acids. The V gene's germline CDR1 is MNHEY and CDR2 SVGAGI. Between the trimmed V and J ends, which lost 2 bases and 0 bases, there was a span of 8 bases. This chain's CDR3 is CASSYGTSSYEQYF. Here the CDR3 DNA reads TGTGCCAGCAGTTACGGGACATCCTCCTACGAGCAGTACTTC.

The genes are TRBV7-8 and TRBJ1-5; no reliable D call. The V and J ends lost 4 bases and 0 bases respectively, with 10 bases between them. The CDR3 length is 15 residues. From germline, CDR1 is SGHVS and CDR2 FQNEAQ. CDR3 bases: TGTGCCAGCAGCTCCCAGTCAGCTAGCAATCAGCCCCAGCATTTT. Encoded protein: CASSSQSASNQPQHF.

Many counts were recorded for this clonotype. The chain recombines TRBV5-4 with TRBJ2-7; no reliable D call. The V end lost 7 bases, the J end lost 4 bases, and 18 bases lay between the germline ends. Germline CDR1 is SGHNT and CDR2 is YYREEE (reference sequence). The CDR3 length is 14 residues. The CDR3, as DNA: TGTGCCAGCTCCCCTTCGCCGGCCGGATACGAGCAGTACTTC. Encoded protein: CASSPSPAGYEQYF.

A single count supports this clonotype. The chain recombines TRBV2 with TRBJ2-7; D is uncertain. This CDR3 comprises 13 residues. Germline V gene lookup returns CDR1 SNHLY and CDR2 FYNNEI. V was clipped by 7 bases and J by 3 bases, with 13 bases between them. Here the CDR3 DNA reads TGTGCCAGCATATCAGACACCGACTACGAGCAGTACTTC. Translation: CASISDTDYEQYF.

Details on this clonotype: Since no conserved phenylalanine or tryptophan closes the CDR3, a read error is the likely cause. It is unclear where the CDR3 begins or ends on the DNA, so no DNA is shown, and the CDR3 is as TCRdb lists it. This chain joins TRBV29-1 and TRBJ2-1; the D segment call TRBD1 is taken from the table without a DNA check. Per germline, CDR1 SQVTM and CDR2 ANQGSEA. The CDR3 spans 15 residues, counting both ends. The CDR3 loop is CSVEVRQGSLGKQLL.